Following are 31 T cell receptor beta chains from one sample sequenced in a study of cytomegalovirus exposure and HLA in healthy donors. The PCR had 60 Vbeta and 13 Jbeta primers. Measured with immunoSEQ multiplex PCR; TCRdb has only the in-frame clones, and not every one. The repertoire consists of about 120,000 clones, with about three quarters occurring once and the leading ten covering approximately 3.8%. Input material: PBMCs. The receptors here all came from a young man in good health and CMV-seronegative.

This clone was detected once. This chain uses TRBV11-2 with TRBJ2-5; D uncertain. From germline, CDR1 is SGHAT and CDR2 FQNNGV. Trimming removed 1 base from V and 2 bases from J, with 14 bases in between. CDR3 length: 16 residues. Written as DNA, the CDR3 is TGTGCCAGCAGCTTAGTCCCCGCAAGGAGACAAGAGACCCAGTACTTC. It yields the protein CASSLVPARRQETQYF. Combining the CDR3 with reference TRBV11-2 and TRBJ2-5 gives the whole variable domain EAGVAQSPRYKIIEKRQSVAFWCNPISGHATLYWYQQILGQGPKLLIQFQNNGVVDDSQLPKDRFSAERLKGVDSTLKIQPAKLEDSAVYLCASSLVPARRQETQYFGPGTRLLVL.

This clone was counted a single time. The chain links TRBV6-1 to TRBJ2-2; 7 bases match TRBD1. The trim removed 3 bases at V and 5 bases at J, leaving 9 bases unmatched. CDR3 size: 16 residues. Germline loops: CDR1 MNHNS, CDR2 SASEGT. CDR3 sequence: CASSDFPTGLTGELFF. DNA for the CDR3: TGTGCCAGCAGTGATTTCCCGACAGGGCTTACCGGGGAGCTGTTTTTT.

The chain is built from TRBV18 and TRBJ2-2, with D possibly matching TRBD1 (5 bases). Trimming stripped 3 bases from V and 3 bases from J, with 14 bases between. The germline gives CDR1 KGHSH, CDR2 LQKENI. The CDR3 is 16 residues long. In DNA, the CDR3 is TGTGCCAGCTCACCCCCCCAGGGATGGGACACCGGGGAGCTGTTTTTT. Amino acid sequence: CASSPPQGWDTGELFF.

The V gene is TRBV9, the J gene TRBJ1-3; D is possibly TRBD1 (6 bases). CDR3 length equals 16 residues. Between the trimmed V and J ends, which lost 3 bases and 0 bases, there was a span of 13 bases. The germline V gene encodes CDR1 SGDLS and CDR2 YYNGEE. CDR3: CASSAGGSGSGNTIYF. CDR3 nucleotide sequence: TGTGCCAGCAGCGCGGGGGGCTCTGGCTCTGGAAACACCATATATTTT.

J is TRBJ1-4 and V is TRBV2; 7 bases line up with TRBD1. The CDR3 consists of 14 residues. J was trimmed by 8 bases and V by 4 bases; bases with no gene match: 7. Germline-derived CDR1 and CDR2 are SNHLY and FYNNEI. The CDR3 sequence: CASSATGSFEKLFF. CDR3 DNA: TGTGCCAGCAGTGCGACAGGGTCGTTCGAAAAACTGTTTTTT.

This chain links TRBV6-6 with TRBJ2-5; TRBD1 might be the D (6 bases). The CDR3 extends over 13 amino acids. The V gene lost 5 bases and the J gene lost 0 bases, with 7 bases spanning the gap. CDR1 MNHNY and CDR2 SVGAGI come from the germline V gene (reference sequence). CDR3 sequence: CASSRQDQETQYF. CDR3 nucleotides: TGTGCCAGCAGTCGACAGGACCAAGAGACCCAGTACTTC.

This clone was picked up a small number of times. The gene calls are TRBV5-6 and TRBJ1-1; the D is unclear. The CDR3 has 14 residues. Trimming cost V 4 bases and J 3 bases, with 13 bases left between them. Germline-derived CDR1 and CDR2 are SGHDT and YYEEEE. CDR3: CASSKDYMDTEAFF. The CDR3 DNA is TGTGCCAGCAGCAAAGACTACATGGACACTGAAGCTTTCTTT.

The gene calls are TRBV5-1 and TRBJ2-2; D is perhaps TRBD2 (6 bases). Germline V gene sequence: CDR1 SGHRS, CDR2 YFSETQ. V dropped 1 base and J dropped 4 bases, with 14 bases sitting between them. The CDR3 totals 16 residues. The CDR3 sequence is CASSLSRDGSTGELFF. The CDR3 DNA is TGCGCCAGCAGCTTGTCCAGGGACGGGAGCACCGGGGAGCTGTTTTTT.

The chain recombines TRBV30 with TRBJ1-1; 9 bases are shared with TRBD1. V lost 2 bases and J lost 6; bases outside the gene matches: 7. Germline loops: CDR1 GTSNPN, CDR2 SVGIG (reference sequence). The CDR3 runs 14 residues. DNA for the CDR3: TGTGCCTGGAGTTTTCGGACAGGGGAATCTGAAGCTTTCTTT. Its translation is CAWSFRTGESEAFF.

V is TRBV27 and J is TRBJ1-2; TRBD1 is a possible D gene (6 bases). V was shortened by 2 bases and J by 1 base, with 14 bases between the two germline ends. Germline V gene data show CDR1 as MNHEY and CDR2 as SMNVEV (reference sequence). This CDR3 has 16 residues. The CDR3: CASSLTGPAFNYGYTF. The CDR3 region has the DNA TGTGCCAGCAGTTTAACAGGGCCCGCTTTTAACTATGGCTACACCTTC.

The CDR3 bases are TGTGCCAGCTCACTACTCCAGGCTAGCACAGATACGCAGTATTTT. Its protein is CASSLLQASTDTQYF. This sequence joins TRBV18 and TRBJ2-3; no reliable D call. The CDR3 sequence is 15 residues long. V was trimmed by 4 bases and J by 0 bases, leaving 11 bases between them. Looked up from germline, CDR1 is KGHSH and CDR2 is LQKENI.

The gene calls are TRBV6-1 and TRBJ1-1; TRBD1 aligns across 7 bases. The CDR3 totals 13 residues. The germline gives CDR1 MNHNS, CDR2 SASEGT. V gave up 8 bases and J gave up 0 bases; unmatched junction bases: 3. In DNA form, the CDR3 reads TGTGCCAGCTCCACAGGGGTGAACACTGAAGCTTTCTTT. Encoded protein: CASSTGVNTEAFF.

A few counts support this clone. The rearrangement links TRBV7-9 to TRBJ2-5; D call uncertain. Germline CDR1 is SEHNR and CDR2 is FQNEAQ (reference sequence). Trimming removed 5 bases from V and 1 base from J, with 17 bases in between. The CDR3 is 16 residues long. The CDR3 nucleotides read TGTGCCAGCAGCCCCCCCCATTCCCAAGCCCAAGAGACCCAGTACTTC. Its protein product is CASSPPHSQAQETQYF.

This clone was observed a few times. V gene TRBV28 combines with J gene TRBJ1-3, with D perhaps TRBD1 (6 bases). Trimming removed 5 bases from V and 1 base from J, with 12 bases in between. The CDR3 is 15 residues long. Per the germline V gene, CDR1 is MDHEN and CDR2 is SYDVKM. The CDR3 is CASSTTGWSGNTIYF. CDR3 DNA sequence: TGTGCCAGCAGTACGACAGGCTGGTCTGGAAACACCATATATTTT.

This clone is labeled medium-sized. The V and J genes are TRBV5-6 and TRBJ1-6; maybe TRBD1 (6 bases). Germline assignment: CDR1 SGHDT and CDR2 YYEEEE. With 4 bases removed from V and 11 bases from J, the gap between germline ends came to 25 bases. The CDR3 covers 17 residues. Written as DNA, the CDR3 is TGTGCCAGCAGCGGTTACGACAGGTACAGAGGACTGGCACCCCTCCACTTT. Amino acids: CASSGYDRYRGLAPLHF.

The chain carries TRBV7-8 and TRBJ1-5, with 7 nucleotides matching TRBD1. V lost 4 bases and J lost 2; bases outside the gene matches: 5. CDR3 size: 15 residues. Per the germline V gene, CDR1 is SGHVS and CDR2 is FQNEAQ. CDR3 DNA: TGTGCCAGCAGCTATAGGGACAGACGCAATCAGCCCCAGCATTTT. This gives the protein CASSYRDRRNQPQHF.

The V gene is TRBV11-3, the J gene TRBJ2-1, with D unclear. The CDR3 runs 13 residues. CDR1 is SGHNT, CDR2 YENEEA, per germline. V was cut by 5 bases and J by 9 bases, with 14 bases left in between. CDR3 protein: CASSAEVRGEQFF. CDR3 in DNA: TGTGCCAGCAGCGCCGAGGTGCGCGGTGAGCAGTTCTTC.

The chain has TRBV4-1 and TRBJ1-2; TRBD1 agrees at 7 bases. CDR1 MGHRA and CDR2 YSYEKL come from the germline V gene. J lost 5 bases, V lost 3 bases, and 12 bases had no gene match. There are 16 residues in the CDR3. The CDR3 region is CASSHPPGGTVYGYTF. The CDR3 DNA is TGCGCCAGCAGCCATCCCCCGGGGGGGACAGTTTATGGCTACACCTTC.

This chain joins TRBV4-2 and TRBJ2-3, with TRBD2 matching over 14 bases. CDR1 LGHNA and CDR2 YNFKEQ come from the germline V gene. Trimming cost V 4 bases and J 6 bases; bases outside gene matches: 6. CDR3 size: 16 residues. In DNA, the CDR3 is TGTGCCAGCAGCCCTTGGACTAGCGGGGGGCGGGATACGCAGTATTTT. Translated: CASSPWTSGGRDTQYF.

A few counts support this clone. The chain couples TRBV5-1 to TRBJ2-7; no clear D gene. V was clipped by 0 bases and J by 6 bases, with 10 bases between them. The germline CDR1 and CDR2 sequences are SGHRS and YFSETQ. The CDR3 has 13 amino acids. This CDR3 is CASSLGSAGEQYF. The CDR3 nucleotides are TGCGCCAGCAGCTTGGGGTCTGCAGGCGAGCAGTACTTC. The full variable domain, in which reference TRBV5-1 and TRBJ2-7 provide the parts outside the CDR3, is KAGVTQTPRYLIKTRGQQVTLSCSPISGHRSVSWYQQTPGQGLQFLFEYFSETQRNKGNFPGRFSGRQFSNSRSEMNVSTLELGDSALYLCASSLGSAGEQYFGPGTRLTVT.

This chain links TRBV9 with TRBJ2-7; 7 bases align to TRBD1. V was clipped by 1 base and J by 1 base; unmatched bases: 2. From germline, CDR1 is SGDLS and CDR2 YYNGEE. The CDR3 is 14 residues long. The DNA for the CDR3 is TGTGCCAGCAGCGTATCCAGGGGGTCCTACGAGCAGTACTTC. This encodes CASSVSRGSYEQYF.

Details on this clone: Germline is not matched at one junction end, which may reflect a read error. In DNA, the CDR3 is TGTTCCAGCAGCTTAGGAGGGACAGGAGAAGCTTTCTTT. Protein: CSSSLGGTGEAFF. The J gene is TRBJ1-1, the V gene TRBV7-9, with 8 nucleotides matching TRBD1. The length of the CDR3 is 13 residues. The germline CDR1 and CDR2 sequences are SEHNR and FQNEAQ (reference sequence).

This rearrangement joins TRBV5-1 to TRBJ2-5; D remains ambiguous. Germline V gives CDR1 SGHRS, CDR2 YFSETQ. This CDR3 has 14 amino acids. V gave up 0 bases and J gave up 5 bases, with 11 bases separating them. The CDR3 coding sequence is TGCGCCAGCAGCTTGGTGGTTCCCCGGGAGACCCAGTACTTC. It codes for CASSLVVPRETQYF.

The genes are TRBV10-3 and TRBJ2-3; a possible D gene is TRBD1 (5 bases). V dropped 6 bases and J dropped 2 bases, with 9 bases sitting between them. Germline loops: CDR1 ENHRY, CDR2 SYGVKD. This CDR3 is 13 amino acids long. The CDR3: CAISPQDTDTQYF. CDR3 sequence (DNA): TGTGCCATCAGCCCACAGGACACAGATACGCAGTATTTT.

Note on this clone: Its ends do not fully match the called genes, so a read error is possible. The chain carries TRBV7-9 and TRBJ2-1; 16 nucleotides align to TRBD2. The germline V gene has CDR1 SEHNR and CDR2 FQNEAQ (reference sequence). The CDR3 contains 17 residues. CDR3 nucleotides: TGTTCCAGCAGTTCGGGACTAGCGGGGGGGCCTAGTGATGAGCAGTTCTTC. Translating it yields CSSSSGLAGGPSDEQFF. Full variable domain (rest looked up from reference TRBV7-9 and TRBJ2-1): DTGVSQNPRHKITKRGQNVTFRCDPISEHNRLYWYRQTLGQGPEFLTYFQNEAQLEKSRLLSDRFSAERPKGSFSTLEIQRTEQGDSAMYLCSSSSGLAGGPSDEQFFGPGTRLTVL.

A remark on this clone: One end of the junction is discordant with germline, which a read error may explain. Other DNA sequences in the same sample also yield this CDR3. The chain recombines TRBV6-5 with TRBJ1-5; D uncertain. From germline, CDR1 is MNHEY and CDR2 SVGAGI. The CDR3 has 15 residues. The CDR3: CASSYSSGGNQPQHF. CDR3 coding DNA: TGTGCCAGCAGTTACTCTTCGGGAGGCAATCAGCCCCAGCACTTT.

The chain recombines TRBV10-3 with TRBJ1-6; D uncertain. CDR1 is ENHRY, CDR2 SYGVKD, per germline. This CDR3 comprises 17 residues. Trimming removed 0 bases at V and 8 bases at J, with 17 bases between. The CDR3 here is CAISESRPPHRDSPLHF. The CDR3 bases are TGTGCCATCAGTGAGTCGAGACCCCCGCACCGGGATTCACCCCTCCACTTT.

CDR3 residues: CAIRGNDKETQYF. The CDR3 coding sequence is TGTGCCATCCGGGGAAATGACAAAGAGACCCAGTACTTC. This chain links TRBV10-3 with TRBJ2-5; TRBD2 might be the D (5 bases). V was pared by 8 bases and J by 3 bases, with 13 bases between. Per the germline V gene, CDR1 is ENHRY and CDR2 is SYGVKD. The CDR3 contains 13 residues.

The J gene is TRBJ1-1, the V gene TRBV30; D unresolved. V was trimmed by 0 bases and J by 1 base, leaving 9 bases between them. The germline CDR1 and CDR2 sequences are GTSNPN and SVGIG (reference sequence). The CDR3 consists of 14 residues. CDR3 bases: TGTGCCTGGAGTGTCCCCTCCCCGAACACTGAAGCTTTCTTT. It is translated as CAWSVPSPNTEAFF.

The V and J genes are TRBV2 and TRBJ1-1, with a tentative D call TRBD1 (5 bases). Germline-derived CDR1 and CDR2 are SNHLY and FYNNEI. V was clipped by 6 bases and J by 0 bases, with 11 bases between them. The CDR3 has 14 residues. The CDR3 protein is CASSQRGMNTEAFF. In DNA, the CDR3 is TGTGCCAGCAGCCAACGGGGGATGAACACTGAAGCTTTCTTT.

This chain uses TRBV10-2 with TRBJ1-3; no definite D call. This CDR3 is 14 amino acids long. Germline V gene sequence: CDR1 WSHSY, CDR2 SAAADI. V was cut by 3 bases and J by 2 bases, with 8 bases left in between. The CDR3 DNA reads as TGCGCCAGCAGTGAACCGGGTGCTGGAAACACCATATATTTT. It translates to CASSEPGAGNTIYF.